This entry describes one T cell receptor (beta chain). Its antigen is unknown. No much larger clone is present one base from it, and per-base qualities are unavailable. TCRbeta CDR3 regions were amplified from genomic DNA using the immunoSEQ Assay, a bias-controlled multiplex PCR. From the authors' description of their analysis: Nucleated cell counts per sample were estimated from amplification of reference gene primers within the assay. Sequence reads were collapsed and filtered to measure the absolute abundance of every unique TCRbeta CDR3 rearrangement. Productive Simpson clonality was computed per sample as the square root of Simpson's diversity index over productive rearrangements. As stored in TCRdb, this immuneACCESS dataset retains in-frame rearrangements with V and J assigned. A fraction of the clones does not appear; measured against another copy, unresolved V genes explain less than half of the discrepancy, and the remainder lacks a known reason. The V and J calls and clone size come from that table; D and trimming were worked out from the DNA. Recorded for this sample are about 200,000 clones; about 93% of them occurred a single time. Of the sample, around 0.85% falls within the top ten clones.

As encoded in the germline V gene, CDR1 is KGHSH while CDR2 is LQKENI. The CDR3 numbers 17 residues from cysteine through phenylalanine. Only the CDR3 DNA is retained, 51 bases long and in frame from the first base. Trimmed from V: 3 bases; trimmed from J: 0 bases; junction bases lacking a gene match: 5. This sample is drawn from a study of blood T cell repertoires in COVID-19 (TCRdb year 2020). A note on the overall study: Samples covering the acute and convalescent phases of COVID-19 were provided by collaborators in the United States, Italy and Spain. The sample metadata nearly always contained a de-identified subject ID, COVID-19 status, age in years and sex. The prospective study material was composed of cDNA or gDNA derived from T cells, B-cell-depleted T cells, or PBMCs. Samples were obtained from the ongoing ImmuneRACE study (first 160 participants) and from about 1,300 subjects provided by 6 global collaborators. The repertoires were released in a freely available public database intended as a resource for research on the immune response to SARS-CoV-2. Where available, HLA class I and class II types were obtained from metadata supplied by the sample provider rather than from assay-based typing. Deeply sampled blood TCRbeta repertoires from subjects exposed to, actively infected with, or recovered from COVID-19 were included in the dataset. What the study reported, not specific to this receptor: How much clinical and demographic metadata was included differed by source and by participant, and the metadata was provided uncurated.

At one collaborating source in Seattle, patients were enrolled during active infection and were followed longitudinally through the course of disease. The collaborating institutions used their own protocols to collect whole blood in K2EDTA tubes. For TCRbeta analysis, collaborators shipped samples in one of three forms: frozen whole blood, isolated PBMCs, or DNA extracted from either of those sample types. Sequencing used peripheral blood. The chain was built from TRBV18 and TRBJ1-5; 10 bases in the middle match TRBD1. The sequence came from a man aged 55 to 70 with COVID-19, enrolled during active disease. The CDR3 in this case is CASSPGQGRYSNQPQHF. The base sequence is TGTGCCAGCTCACCGGGACAGGGGCGGTATAGCAATCAGCCCCAGCATTTT.